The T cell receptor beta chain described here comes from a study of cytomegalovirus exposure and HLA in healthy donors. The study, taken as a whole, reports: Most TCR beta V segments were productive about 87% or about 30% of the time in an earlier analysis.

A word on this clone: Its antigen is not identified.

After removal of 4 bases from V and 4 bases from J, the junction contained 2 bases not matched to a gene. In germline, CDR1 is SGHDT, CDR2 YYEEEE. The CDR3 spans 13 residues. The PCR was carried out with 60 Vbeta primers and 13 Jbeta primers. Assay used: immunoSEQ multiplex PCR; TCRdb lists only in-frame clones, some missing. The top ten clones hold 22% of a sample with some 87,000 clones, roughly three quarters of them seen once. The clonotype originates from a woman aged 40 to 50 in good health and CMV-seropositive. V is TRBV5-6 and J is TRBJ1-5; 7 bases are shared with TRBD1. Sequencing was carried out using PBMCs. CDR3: CASSQGVNQPQHF. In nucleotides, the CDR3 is TGTGCCAGCAGCCAGGGGGTTAATCAGCCCCAGCATTTT.